This TCR beta chain was retrieved from a study of blood T cells in healthy people across ages. For the second PCR, which ran for about 6 to 11 cycles, a sample-barcoded 5' primer and a J-beta primer mix were used. One entry per CDR3 protein results from TCRdb running MiXCR on the 5' RACE reads. Found here are around 1,100,000 distinct CDR3 sequences, around two fifths of them singletons; the top ten hold about an eighth. Only a few counts were recorded for this clonotype. This CDR3 is built from 14 residues. V dropped 2 bases and J dropped 6 bases, with 12 bases sitting between them. Germline CDR1 and CDR2: KGHSH and LQKENI.

This clonotype was obtained from a man aged 18 to 35 in good health. This chain uses TRBV18 with TRBJ2-3; D is perhaps TRBD1 or TRBD2 (5 bases each). The specimen was blood. This CDR3 is CASSPKSWGDTQYF. In nucleotides, the CDR3 is TGTGCCAGCTCACCAAAGTCCTGGGGGGATACGCAGTATTTT.